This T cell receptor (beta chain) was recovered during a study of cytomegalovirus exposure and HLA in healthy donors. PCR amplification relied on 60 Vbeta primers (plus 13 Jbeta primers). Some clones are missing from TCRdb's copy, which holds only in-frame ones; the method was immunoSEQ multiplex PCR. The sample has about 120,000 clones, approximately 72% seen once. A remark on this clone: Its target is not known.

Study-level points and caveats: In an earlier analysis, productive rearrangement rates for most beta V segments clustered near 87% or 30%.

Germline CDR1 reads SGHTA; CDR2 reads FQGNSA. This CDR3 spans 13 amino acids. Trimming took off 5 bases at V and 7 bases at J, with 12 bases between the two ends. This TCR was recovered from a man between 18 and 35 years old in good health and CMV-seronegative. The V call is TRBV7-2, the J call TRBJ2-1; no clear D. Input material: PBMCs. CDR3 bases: TGTGCCAGCAGCCCAAGAGACGGGAATGAGCAGTTCTTC. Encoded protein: CASSPRDGNEQFF.